This TCR beta chain was found in a study of shared clonotypes between healthy human individuals. Study context: A few men and a couple of women, aged 18 to 49, were donors.

The CDR3 consists of 17 residues. Germline V lookup: CDR1 SGHTS, CDR2 YDEGEE. Trimming at V came to 0 bases and at J to 5 bases, leaving 9 bases not matched to a gene. The method was immunoSEQ multiplex PCR; TCRdb's version includes in-frame clones alone and lacks a portion of them. The sample includes about 470,000 clones, roughly 77% of them seen just once. Study-level points and caveats: Only blood underwent sampling, and tissue repertoires likely differ.

Concerning this clone itself: The antigen remains undetermined.

The receptor was derived from a woman aged 40 to 50 in good health. Some clones in this sample may be carry-over from other donors' samples. Sequenced sample: PBMCs. This chain uses TRBV5-8 with TRBJ2-3; 10 bases match TRBD2. The CDR3 loop is CASSLAGRAGGRDTQYF. The CDR3 coding sequence is TGTGCCAGCAGCTTGGCCGGGAGAGCGGGAGGGCGAGATACGCAGTATTTT. The full variable domain, its missing parts supplied by reference TRBV5-8 and TRBJ2-3, is EAGVTQSPTHLIKTRGQQATLRCSPISGHTSVYWYQQALGLGLQFLLWYDEGEERNRGNFPPRFSGRQFPNYSSELNVNALELEDSALYLCASSLAGRAGGRDTQYFGPGTRLTVL.